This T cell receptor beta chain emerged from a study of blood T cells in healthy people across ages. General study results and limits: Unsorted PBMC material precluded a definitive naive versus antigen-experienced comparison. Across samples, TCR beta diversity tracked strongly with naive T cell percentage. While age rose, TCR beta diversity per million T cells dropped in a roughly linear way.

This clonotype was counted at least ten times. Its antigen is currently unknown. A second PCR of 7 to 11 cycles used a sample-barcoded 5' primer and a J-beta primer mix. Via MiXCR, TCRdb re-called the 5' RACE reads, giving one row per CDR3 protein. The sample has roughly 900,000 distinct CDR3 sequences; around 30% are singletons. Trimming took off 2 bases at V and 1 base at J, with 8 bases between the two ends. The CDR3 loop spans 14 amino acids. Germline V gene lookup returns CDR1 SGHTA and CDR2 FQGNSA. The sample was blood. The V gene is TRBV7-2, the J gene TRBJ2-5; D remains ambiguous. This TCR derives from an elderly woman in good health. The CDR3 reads CASSLSQTQETQYF. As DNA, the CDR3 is TGTGCCAGCAGCTTAAGCCAGACCCAAGAGACCCAGTACTTC.